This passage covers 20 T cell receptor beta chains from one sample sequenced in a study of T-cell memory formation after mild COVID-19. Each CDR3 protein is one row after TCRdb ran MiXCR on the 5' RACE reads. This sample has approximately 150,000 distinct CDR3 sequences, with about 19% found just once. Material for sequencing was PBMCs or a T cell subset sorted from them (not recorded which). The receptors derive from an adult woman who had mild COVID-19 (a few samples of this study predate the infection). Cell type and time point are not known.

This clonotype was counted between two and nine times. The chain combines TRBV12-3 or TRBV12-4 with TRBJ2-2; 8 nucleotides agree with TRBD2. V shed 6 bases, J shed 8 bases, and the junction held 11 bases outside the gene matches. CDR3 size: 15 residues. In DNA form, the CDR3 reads TGTGCCAGCAGGCGACGAGTAGCGGGGTCTGGGGAGCTGTTTTTT. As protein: CASRRRVAGSGELFF.

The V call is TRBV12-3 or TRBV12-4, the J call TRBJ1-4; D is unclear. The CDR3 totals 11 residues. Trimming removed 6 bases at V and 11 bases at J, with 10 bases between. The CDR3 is CASSYSDKLFF. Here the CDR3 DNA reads TGTGCCAGCAGCTACTCCGACAAACTGTTTTTT.

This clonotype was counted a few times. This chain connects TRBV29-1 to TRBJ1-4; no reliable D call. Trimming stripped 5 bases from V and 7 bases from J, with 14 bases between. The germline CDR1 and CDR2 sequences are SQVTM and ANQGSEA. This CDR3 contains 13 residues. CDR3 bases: TGCAGCGTTTACGCCCCACGGGTTGAAAAACTGTTTTTT. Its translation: CSVYAPRVEKLFF.

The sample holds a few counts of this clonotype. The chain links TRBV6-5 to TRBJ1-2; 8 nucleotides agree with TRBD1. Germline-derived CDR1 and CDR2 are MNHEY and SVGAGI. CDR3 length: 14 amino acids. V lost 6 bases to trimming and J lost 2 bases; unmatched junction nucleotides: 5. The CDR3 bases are TGTGCCAGCAGACGGGACAGGCTAAACTATGGCTACACCTTC. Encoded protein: CASRRDRLNYGYTF.

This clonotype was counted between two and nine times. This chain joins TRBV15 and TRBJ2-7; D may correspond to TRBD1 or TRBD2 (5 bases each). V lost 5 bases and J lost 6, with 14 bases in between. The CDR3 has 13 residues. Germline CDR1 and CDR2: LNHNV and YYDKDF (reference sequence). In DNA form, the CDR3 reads TGTGCCACCAGCGACCGGGACCGGGCCGAGCAGTACTTC. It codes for CATSDRDRAEQYF.

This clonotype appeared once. In DNA form, the CDR3 reads TGTGCCATCAGCCCAACCTCCCCGGGGAAGAACACTGAAGCTTTCTTT. It translates to CAISPTSPGKNTEAFF. J is TRBJ1-1 and V is TRBV10-3, with D hard to call. Germline loops: CDR1 ENHRY, CDR2 SYGVKD. V lost 6 bases and J 1 base, leaving 18 bases between the germline ends. The CDR3 runs 16 residues.

Here the CDR3 reads CASSLGRSGANVLTF. As DNA, the CDR3 is TGTGCCAGCTCACTGGGCCGCTCTGGGGCCAACGTCCTGACTTTC. The chain uses TRBV18 and TRBJ2-6; D is unresolved. V lost 4 bases and J lost 0, with 7 bases in between. Germline V CDR1 and CDR2: KGHSH, LQKENI. The CDR3 length is 15 residues.

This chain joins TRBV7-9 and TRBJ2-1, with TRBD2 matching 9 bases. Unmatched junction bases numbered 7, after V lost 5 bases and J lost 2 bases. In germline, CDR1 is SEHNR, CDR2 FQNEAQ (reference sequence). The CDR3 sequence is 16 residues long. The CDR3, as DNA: TGTGCCAGCAGCCCCAGCGGGAGGTCCCCCTACAATGAGCAGTTCTTC. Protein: CASSPSGRSPYNEQFF.

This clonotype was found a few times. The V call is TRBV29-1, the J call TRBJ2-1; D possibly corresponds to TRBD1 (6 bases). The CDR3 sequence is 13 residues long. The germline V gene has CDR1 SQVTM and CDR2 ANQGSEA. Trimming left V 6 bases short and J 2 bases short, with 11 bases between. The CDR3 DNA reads TGCAGCGTACGGGGACAAACCTACAATGAGCAGTTCTTC. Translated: CSVRGQTYNEQFF.

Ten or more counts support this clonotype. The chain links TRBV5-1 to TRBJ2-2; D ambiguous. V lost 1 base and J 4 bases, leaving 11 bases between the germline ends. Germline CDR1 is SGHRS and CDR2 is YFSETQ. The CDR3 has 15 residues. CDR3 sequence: CASSLKPSGTGELFF. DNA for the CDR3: TGCGCCAGCAGCTTGAAACCCTCGGGCACCGGGGAGCTGTTTTTT.

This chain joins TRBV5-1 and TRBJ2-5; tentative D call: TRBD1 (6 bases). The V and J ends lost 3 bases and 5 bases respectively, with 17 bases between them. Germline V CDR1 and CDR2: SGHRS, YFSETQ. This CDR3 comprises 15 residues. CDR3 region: CASSSDSGRRETQYF. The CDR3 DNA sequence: TGCGCCAGCAGCTCGGACAGCGGACGTCGGGAGACCCAGTACTTC.

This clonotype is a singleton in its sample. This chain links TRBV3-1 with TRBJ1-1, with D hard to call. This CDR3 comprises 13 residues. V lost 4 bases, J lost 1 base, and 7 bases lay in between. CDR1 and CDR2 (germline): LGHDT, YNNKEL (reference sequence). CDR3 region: CASSPTPNTEAFF. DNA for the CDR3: TGTGCCAGCAGCCCAACACCGAACACTGAAGCTTTCTTT.

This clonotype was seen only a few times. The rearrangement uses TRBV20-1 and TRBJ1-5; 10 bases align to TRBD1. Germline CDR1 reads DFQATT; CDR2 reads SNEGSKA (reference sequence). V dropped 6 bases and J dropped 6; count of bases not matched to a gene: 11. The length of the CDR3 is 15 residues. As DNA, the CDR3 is TGCAGTGCAGCCACGACAGGGGGCAGGAGTCAGCCCCAGCATTTT. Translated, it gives CSAATTGGRSQPQHF.

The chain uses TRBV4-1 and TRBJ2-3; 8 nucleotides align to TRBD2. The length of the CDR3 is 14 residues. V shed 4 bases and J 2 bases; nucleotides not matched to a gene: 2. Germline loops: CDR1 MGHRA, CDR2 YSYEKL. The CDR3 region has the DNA TGCGCCAGCAGCCGTAGCGGGATCACAGATACGCAGTATTTT. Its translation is CASSRSGITDTQYF.

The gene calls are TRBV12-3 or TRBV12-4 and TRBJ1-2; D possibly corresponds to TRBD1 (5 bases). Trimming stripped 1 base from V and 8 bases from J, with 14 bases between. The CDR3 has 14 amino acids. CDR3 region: CASSLGDWAVGYTF. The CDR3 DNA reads TGTGCCAGCAGTTTAGGGGACTGGGCCGTAGGCTACACCTTC.

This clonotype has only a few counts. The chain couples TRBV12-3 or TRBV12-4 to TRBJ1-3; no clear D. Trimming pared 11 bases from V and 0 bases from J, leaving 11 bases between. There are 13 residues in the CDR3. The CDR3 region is CAHSLSSGNTIYF. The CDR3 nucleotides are TGTGCCCACTCCCTGAGCTCTGGAAACACCATATATTTT.

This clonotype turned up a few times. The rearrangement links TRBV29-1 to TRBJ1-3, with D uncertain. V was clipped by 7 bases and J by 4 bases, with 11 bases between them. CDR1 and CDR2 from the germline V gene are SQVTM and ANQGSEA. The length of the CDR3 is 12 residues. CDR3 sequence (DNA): TGCAGCGCCACACAGCTGGGAAACACCATATATTTT. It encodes CSATQLGNTIYF.

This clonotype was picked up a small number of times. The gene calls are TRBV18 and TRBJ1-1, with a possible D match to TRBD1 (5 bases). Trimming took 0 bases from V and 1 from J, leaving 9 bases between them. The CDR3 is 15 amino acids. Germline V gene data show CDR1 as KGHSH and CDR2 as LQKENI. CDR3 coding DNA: TGTGCCAGCTCACCACCGGGAGGGGCGAACACTGAAGCTTTCTTT. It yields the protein CASSPPGGANTEAFF. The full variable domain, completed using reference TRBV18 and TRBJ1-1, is NAGVMQNPRHLVRRRGQEARLRCSPMKGHSHVYWYRQLPEEGLKFMVYLQKENIIDESGMPKERFSAEFPKEGPSILRIQQVVRGDSAAYFCASSPPGGANTEAFFGQGTRLTVV.

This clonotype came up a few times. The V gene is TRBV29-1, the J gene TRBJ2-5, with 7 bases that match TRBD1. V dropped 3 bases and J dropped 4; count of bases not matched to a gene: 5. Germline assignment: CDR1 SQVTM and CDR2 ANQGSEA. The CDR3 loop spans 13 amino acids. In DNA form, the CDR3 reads TGCAGCGTTGATATGGCAGGGGGAGAGACCCAGTACTTC. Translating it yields CSVDMAGGETQYF. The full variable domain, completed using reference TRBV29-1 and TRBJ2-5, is SAVISQKPSRDICQRGTSLTIQCQVDSQVTMMFWYRQQPGQSLTLIATANQGSEATYESGFVIDKFPISRPNLTFSTLTVSNMSPEDSSIYLCSVDMAGGETQYFGPGTRLLVL.

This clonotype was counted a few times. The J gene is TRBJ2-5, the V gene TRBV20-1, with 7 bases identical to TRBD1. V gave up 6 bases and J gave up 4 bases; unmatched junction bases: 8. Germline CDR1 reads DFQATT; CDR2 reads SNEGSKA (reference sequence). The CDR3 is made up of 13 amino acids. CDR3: CSATRQGRETQYF. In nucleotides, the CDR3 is TGCAGTGCCACAAGACAGGGAAGAGAGACCCAGTACTTC.